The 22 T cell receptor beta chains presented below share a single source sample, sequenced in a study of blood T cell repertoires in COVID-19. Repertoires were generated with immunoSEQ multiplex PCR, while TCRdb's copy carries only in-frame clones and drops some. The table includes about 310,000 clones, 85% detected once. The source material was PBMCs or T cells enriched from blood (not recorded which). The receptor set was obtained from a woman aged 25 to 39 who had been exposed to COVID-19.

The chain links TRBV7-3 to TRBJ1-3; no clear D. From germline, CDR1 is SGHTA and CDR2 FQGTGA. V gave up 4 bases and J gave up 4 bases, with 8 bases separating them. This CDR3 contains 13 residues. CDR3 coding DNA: TGTGCCAGCAGCTCTAAACCAGGAAACACCATATATTTT. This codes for CASSSKPGNTIYF.

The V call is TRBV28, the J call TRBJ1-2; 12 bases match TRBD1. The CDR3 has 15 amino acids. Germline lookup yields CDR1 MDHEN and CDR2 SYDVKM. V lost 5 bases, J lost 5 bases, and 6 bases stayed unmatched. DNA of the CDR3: TGTGCCAGCAGTAGGCCGGGACAGGGGGCGTATGGCTACACCTTC. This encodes CASSRPGQGAYGYTF.

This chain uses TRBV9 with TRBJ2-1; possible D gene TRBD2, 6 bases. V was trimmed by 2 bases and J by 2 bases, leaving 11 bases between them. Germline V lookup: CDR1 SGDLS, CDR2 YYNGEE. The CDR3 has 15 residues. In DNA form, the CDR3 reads TGTGCCAGCAGCGTCGGGGGAGGCCCCTACAATGAGCAGTTCTTC. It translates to CASSVGGGPYNEQFF.

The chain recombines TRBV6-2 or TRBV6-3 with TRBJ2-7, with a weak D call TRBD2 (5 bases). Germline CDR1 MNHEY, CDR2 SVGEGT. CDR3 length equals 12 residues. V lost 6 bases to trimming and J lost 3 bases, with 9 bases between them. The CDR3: CASSQLVYEQYF. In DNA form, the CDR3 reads TGTGCCAGCAGCCAACTAGTCTACGAGCAGTACTTC.

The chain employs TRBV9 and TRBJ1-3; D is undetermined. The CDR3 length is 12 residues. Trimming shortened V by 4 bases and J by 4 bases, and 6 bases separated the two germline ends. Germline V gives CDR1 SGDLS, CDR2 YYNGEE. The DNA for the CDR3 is TGTGCCAGCAGCAAAAGCGGAAACACCATATATTTT. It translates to CASSKSGNTIYF.

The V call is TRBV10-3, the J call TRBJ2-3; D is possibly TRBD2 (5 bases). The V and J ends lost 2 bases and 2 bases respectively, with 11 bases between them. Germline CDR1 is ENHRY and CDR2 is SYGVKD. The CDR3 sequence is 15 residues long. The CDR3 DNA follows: TGTGCCATCAGTGAGAACGGGATCATCACAGATACGCAGTATTTT. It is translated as CAISENGIITDTQYF.

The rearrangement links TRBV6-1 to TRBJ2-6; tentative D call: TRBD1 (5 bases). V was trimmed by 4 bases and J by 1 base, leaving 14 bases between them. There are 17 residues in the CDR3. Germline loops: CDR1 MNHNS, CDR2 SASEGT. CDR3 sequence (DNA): TGTGCCAGCAGTGCATTAGGACAAAGATCTGGGGCCAACGTCCTGACTTTC. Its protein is CASSALGQRSGANVLTF.

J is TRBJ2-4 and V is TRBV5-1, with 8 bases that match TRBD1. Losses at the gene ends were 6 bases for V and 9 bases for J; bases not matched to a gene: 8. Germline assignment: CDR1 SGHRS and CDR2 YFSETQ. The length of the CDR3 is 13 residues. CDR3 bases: TGCGCCAGCATAGGACAGGGTATCGGCATTCAGTACTTC. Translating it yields CASIGQGIGIQYF.

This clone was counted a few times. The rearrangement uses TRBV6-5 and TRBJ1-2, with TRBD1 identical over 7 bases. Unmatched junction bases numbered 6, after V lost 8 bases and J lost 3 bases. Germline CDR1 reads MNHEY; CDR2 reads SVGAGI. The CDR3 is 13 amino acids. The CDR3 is CASDRDRDYGYTF. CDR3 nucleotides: TGTGCCAGCGACCGGGACAGAGACTATGGCTACACCTTC.

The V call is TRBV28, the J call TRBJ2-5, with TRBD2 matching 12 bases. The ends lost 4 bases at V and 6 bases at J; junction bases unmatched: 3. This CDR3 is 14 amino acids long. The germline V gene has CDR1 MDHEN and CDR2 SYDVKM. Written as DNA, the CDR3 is TGTGCCAGCAGTTCTAGCGGGGGGGCGCAGACCCAGTACTTC. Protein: CASSSSGGAQTQYF.

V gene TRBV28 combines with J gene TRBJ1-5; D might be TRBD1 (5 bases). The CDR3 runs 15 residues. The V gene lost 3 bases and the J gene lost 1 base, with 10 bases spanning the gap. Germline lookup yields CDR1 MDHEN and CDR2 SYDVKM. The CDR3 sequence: CASSFGGISNQPQHF. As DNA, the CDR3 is TGTGCCAGCAGTTTCGGGGGGATAAGCAATCAGCCCCAGCATTTT.

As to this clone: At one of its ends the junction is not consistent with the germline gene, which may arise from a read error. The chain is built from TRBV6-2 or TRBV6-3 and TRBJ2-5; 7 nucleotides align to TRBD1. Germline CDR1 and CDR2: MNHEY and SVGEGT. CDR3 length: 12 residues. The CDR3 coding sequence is TGTGCCAGCAGTAATAATAGGGACAGCCTTAACTTC. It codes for CASSNNRDSLNF.

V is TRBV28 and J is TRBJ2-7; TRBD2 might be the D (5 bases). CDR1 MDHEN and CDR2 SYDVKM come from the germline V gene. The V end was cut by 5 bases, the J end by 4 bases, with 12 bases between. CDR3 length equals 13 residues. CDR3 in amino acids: CASSRGYRYEQYF. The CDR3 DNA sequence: TGTGCCAGCAGTCGAGGGTATAGGTACGAGCAGTACTTC. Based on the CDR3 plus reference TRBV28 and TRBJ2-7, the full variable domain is DVKVTQSSRYLVKRTGEKVFLECVQDMDHENMFWYRQDPGLGLRLIYFSYDVKMKEKGDIPEGYSVSREKKERFSLILESASTNQTSMYLCASSRGYRYEQYFGPGTRLTVT.

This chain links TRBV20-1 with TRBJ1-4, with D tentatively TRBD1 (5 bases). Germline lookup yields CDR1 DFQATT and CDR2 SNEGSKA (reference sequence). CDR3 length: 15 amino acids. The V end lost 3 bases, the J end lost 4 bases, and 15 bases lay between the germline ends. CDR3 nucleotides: TGCAGTGCTAGTAATCCCTGGCAGGGTAATGAAAAACTGTTTTTT. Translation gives CSASNPWQGNEKLFF.

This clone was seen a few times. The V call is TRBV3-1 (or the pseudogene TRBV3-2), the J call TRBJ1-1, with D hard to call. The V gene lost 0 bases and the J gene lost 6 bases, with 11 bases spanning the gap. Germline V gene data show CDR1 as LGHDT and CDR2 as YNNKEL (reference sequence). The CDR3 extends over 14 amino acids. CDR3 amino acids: CASSQEGVVAEAFF. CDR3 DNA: TGTGCCAGCAGCCAAGAAGGAGTGGTGGCTGAAGCTTTCTTT.

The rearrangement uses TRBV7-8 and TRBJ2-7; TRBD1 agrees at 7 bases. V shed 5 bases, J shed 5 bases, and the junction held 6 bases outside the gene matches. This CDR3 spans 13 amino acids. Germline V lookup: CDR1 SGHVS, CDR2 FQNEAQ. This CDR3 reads CASSPRQGHEQYF. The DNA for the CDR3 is TGTGCCAGCAGCCCAAGACAGGGACACGAGCAGTACTTC.

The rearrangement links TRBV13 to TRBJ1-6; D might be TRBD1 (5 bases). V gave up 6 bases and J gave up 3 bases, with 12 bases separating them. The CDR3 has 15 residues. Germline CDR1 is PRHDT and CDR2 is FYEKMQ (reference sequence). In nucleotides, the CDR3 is TGTGCCAGCAGTCTCAGGGTCGACTATAATTCACCCCTCCACTTT. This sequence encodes CASSLRVDYNSPLHF.

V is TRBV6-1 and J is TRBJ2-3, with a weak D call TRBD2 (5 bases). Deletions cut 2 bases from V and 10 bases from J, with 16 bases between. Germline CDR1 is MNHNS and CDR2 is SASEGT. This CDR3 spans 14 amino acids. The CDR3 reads CASSERQPLRAQYF. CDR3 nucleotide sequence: TGTGCCAGCAGTGAAAGGCAACCGTTGCGGGCGCAGTATTTT.

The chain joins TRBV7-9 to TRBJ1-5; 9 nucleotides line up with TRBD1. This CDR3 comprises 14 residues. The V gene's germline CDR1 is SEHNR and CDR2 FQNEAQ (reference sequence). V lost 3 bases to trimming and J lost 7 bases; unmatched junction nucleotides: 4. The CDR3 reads CASSFTGGEQPQHF. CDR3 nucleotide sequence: TGTGCCAGCAGCTTTACAGGGGGCGAACAGCCCCAGCATTTT.

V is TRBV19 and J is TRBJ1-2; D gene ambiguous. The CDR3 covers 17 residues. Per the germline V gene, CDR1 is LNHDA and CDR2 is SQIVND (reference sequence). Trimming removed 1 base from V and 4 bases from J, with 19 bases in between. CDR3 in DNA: TGTGCCAGTAGTATAGTTTCTCGCCGCCCCGTCGGCTATGGCTACACCTTC. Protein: CASSIVSRRPVGYGYTF.

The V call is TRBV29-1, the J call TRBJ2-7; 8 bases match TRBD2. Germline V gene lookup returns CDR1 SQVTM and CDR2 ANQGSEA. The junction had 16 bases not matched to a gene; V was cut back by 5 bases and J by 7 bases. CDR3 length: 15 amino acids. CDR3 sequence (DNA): TGCAGCGTTCAAATAGCGGGGCGGGCGTACCTTGAGCAGTACTTC. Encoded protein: CSVQIAGRAYLEQYF.

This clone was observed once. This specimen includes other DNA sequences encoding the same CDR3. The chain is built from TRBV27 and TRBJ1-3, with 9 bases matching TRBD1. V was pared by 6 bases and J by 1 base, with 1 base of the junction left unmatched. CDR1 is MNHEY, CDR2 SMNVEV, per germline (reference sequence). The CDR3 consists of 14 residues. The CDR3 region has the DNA TGTGCCAGCAGCGGGACAGGGTCTGGAAACACCATATATTTT. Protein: CASSGTGSGNTIYF.